The 21 T cell receptor beta chains listed next were all sequenced from one sample in a study of blood T cell repertoires in COVID-19. Repertoires were generated with immunoSEQ multiplex PCR, while TCRdb's copy carries only in-frame clones and drops some. The table shows 43,000 or so clones, with around nine tenths occurring only once. Material: peripheral blood. These receptors all stem from a man between 60 and 75 years old with active or convalescent COVID-19.

The chain is built from TRBV2 and TRBJ2-7; a possible D gene is TRBD1 (6 bases). The V end lost 5 bases, the J end lost 0 bases, and 14 bases lay between the germline ends. CDR1 is SNHLY and CDR2 is FYNNEI in the germline V gene. The CDR3 is 15 residues long. CDR3 DNA sequence: TGTGCCAGCAGTCCGACAGGAGGCGCCTCCTACGAGCAGTACTTC. As protein: CASSPTGGASYEQYF.

This chain connects TRBV6-1 to TRBJ1-1; 7 bases map to TRBD1. V gave up 2 bases and J gave up 7 bases; unmatched junction bases: 7. Germline-derived CDR1 and CDR2 are MNHNS and SASEGT. This CDR3 has 14 amino acids. CDR3 nucleotide sequence: TGTGCCAGCAGTGAACTAGGGGGCTGGGGTGAAGCTTTCTTT. This encodes CASSELGGWGEAFF.

The rearrangement uses TRBV11-2 and TRBJ2-7; a possible D gene is TRBD1 (6 bases). CDR1 is SGHAT, CDR2 FQNNGV, per germline. The germline V and J ends were trimmed by 1 base and 6 bases, with 10 bases remaining between them. The CDR3 has 13 amino acids. CDR3 coding DNA: TGTGCCAGCAGCTTAGCAGGGGCTGGCGAGCAGTACTTC. Protein product: CASSLAGAGEQYF.

This chain joins TRBV6-5 and TRBJ1-2, with D uncertain. Germline V CDR1 and CDR2: MNHEY, SVGAGI. V dropped 5 bases and J dropped 0 bases, with 10 bases sitting between them. The CDR3 has 14 amino acids. This chain's CDR3 is CASSPSLPNYGYTF. CDR3 DNA: TGTGCCAGCAGTCCCTCTCTCCCTAACTATGGCTACACCTTC.

The chain recombines TRBV7-6 with TRBJ2-3; the match to TRBD2 covers 8 bases. The germline V gene encodes CDR1 SGHVS and CDR2 FNYEAQ. This CDR3 is 16 amino acids long. V lost 5 bases to trimming and J lost 0 bases; unmatched junction nucleotides: 7. The CDR3: CASSAGGGGSTDTQYF. Here the CDR3 DNA reads TGTGCCAGCAGCGCGGGGGGCGGGGGGAGCACAGATACGCAGTATTTT.

The chain employs TRBV19 and TRBJ1-4; D is perhaps TRBD1 (5 bases). From germline, CDR1 is LNHDA and CDR2 SQIVND (reference sequence). The CDR3 is 15 amino acids. Trimming stripped 7 bases from V and 4 bases from J, with 16 bases between. Written as DNA, the CDR3 is TGTGCCAGTAAGGGCGACAGAGCCAATAATGAAAAACTGTTTTTT. Its translation is CASKGDRANNEKLFF.

The chain combines TRBV7-9 with TRBJ2-5, with 7 bases aligning to TRBD1. Per the germline V gene, CDR1 is SEHNR and CDR2 is FQNEAQ (reference sequence). J lost 7 bases, V lost 4 bases, and 9 bases had no gene match. The CDR3 runs 14 residues. The CDR3 reads CASSYQQGSGTQYF. As DNA, the CDR3 is TGTGCCAGCAGCTACCAACAGGGGAGCGGGACCCAGTACTTC.

This chain connects TRBV7-3 to TRBJ2-3; TRBD1 aligns across 11 bases. The germline V gene has CDR1 SGHTA and CDR2 FQGTGA. V was pared by 3 bases and J by 4 bases, with 6 bases of the junction left unmatched. This CDR3 has 16 residues. DNA for the CDR3: TGTGCCAGCAGCTTTTCGGGGACAGGGGGTTCAGATACGCAGTATTTT. It codes for CASSFSGTGGSDTQYF.

The gene calls are TRBV14 and TRBJ1-2, with unresolved D. V dropped 5 bases and J dropped 1 base, with 5 bases sitting between them. The CDR3 is made up of 12 amino acids. CDR1 and CDR2 (germline): SGHDN, FVKESK. The CDR3 reads CASSVFNYGYTF. The DNA for the CDR3 is TGTGCCAGCAGCGTCTTTAACTATGGCTACACCTTC.

This clone was found a few times. The chain has TRBV6-1 and TRBJ1-6; TRBD1 might be the D (5 bases). Per the germline V gene, CDR1 is MNHNS and CDR2 is SASEGT. The CDR3 consists of 15 residues. V shed 2 bases and J shed 10 bases, with 15 bases lying between them. This chain's CDR3 is CASSELYAGESPLHF. Written as DNA, the CDR3 is TGTGCCAGCAGTGAATTATATGCGGGGGAATCACCCCTCCACTTT.

This clone was picked up one time. The V and J genes are TRBV5-1 and TRBJ1-1, with 7 bases lining up with TRBD1. Germline loops: CDR1 SGHRS, CDR2 YFSETQ. The junction had 12 bases not matched to a gene; V was cut back by 3 bases and J by 10 bases. The CDR3 contains 14 residues. The DNA for the CDR3 is TGCGCCAGCAGCTCCTACGACAGGGCCGGCGGAGCTTTCTTT. Protein sequence: CASSSYDRAGGAFF.

The rearrangement uses TRBV5-6 and TRBJ2-5; 9 positions match TRBD2. Per germline, CDR1 SGHDT and CDR2 YYEEEE. This CDR3 contains 16 residues. The junction had 7 bases not matched to a gene; V was cut back by 0 bases and J by 4 bases. CDR3 residues: CASSLAASGDGETQYF. Written as DNA, the CDR3 is TGTGCCAGCAGCTTGGCAGCTAGCGGGGATGGAGAGACCCAGTACTTC. The complete variable domain, with remaining parts taken from reference TRBV5-6 and TRBJ2-5, reads DAGVTQSPTHLIKTRGQQVTLRCSPKSGHDTVSWYQQALGQGPQFIFQYYEEEERQRGNFPDRFSGHQFPNYSSELNVNALLLGDSALYLCASSLAASGDGETQYFGPGTRLLVL.

The chain joins TRBV3-1 (or the pseudogene TRBV3-2) to TRBJ2-7; D perhaps matches TRBD2 (6 bases). V was trimmed by 0 bases and J by 1 base, leaving 13 bases between them. Germline V gene sequence: CDR1 LGHDT, CDR2 YNNKEL (reference sequence). CDR3 length equals 16 residues. The DNA for the CDR3 is TGTGCCAGCAGCCAAGAAACCGGGACTCTGTCCTACGAGCAGTACTTC. Residues: CASSQETGTLSYEQYF.

The V call is TRBV6-2 or TRBV6-3, the J call TRBJ2-1, with TRBD1 identical over 8 bases. Trimming cost V 0 bases and J 13 bases; bases outside gene matches: 20. There are 18 residues in the CDR3. CDR1 is MNHEY and CDR2 is SVGEGT in the germline V gene. The CDR3 sequence is CASSYSSFRTGKSGEQFF. CDR3 in DNA: TGTGCCAGCAGTTACTCGAGTTTTAGGACAGGGAAGTCCGGCGAACAGTTCTTC.

This chain uses TRBV5-1 with TRBJ2-1, with 7 bases identical to TRBD2. The germline gives CDR1 SGHRS, CDR2 YFSETQ. With 4 bases clipped from V and 7 bases from J, the junction kept 11 bases outside the gene matches. The CDR3 is 15 amino acids. The CDR3 here is CASSPGGGGDNEQFF. In nucleotides, the CDR3 is TGCGCCAGCAGCCCCGGCGGGGGAGGTGATAATGAGCAGTTCTTC.

The chain joins TRBV19 to TRBJ1-5; unclear D gene. The CDR3 loop spans 13 amino acids. Looked up from germline, CDR1 is LNHDA and CDR2 is SQIVND (reference sequence). In DNA, the CDR3 is TGTGCTACCCGGGAGTTAAGCAATCAGCCCCAGCATTTT. Encoded protein: CATRELSNQPQHF.

The rearrangement joins TRBV2 to TRBJ1-6; no firm D call. The CDR3 covers 15 residues. With 6 bases removed from V and 0 bases from J, the gap between germline ends came to 9 bases. The germline V gene has CDR1 SNHLY and CDR2 FYNNEI. Written as DNA, the CDR3 is TGTGCCAGCAGGATGCCGAGCTCCTATAATTCACCCCTCCACTTT. Translated: CASRMPSSYNSPLHF.

In its sample, this clone was seen once. The chain recombines TRBV11-2 with TRBJ1-1; D unclear. The CDR3 is made up of 13 amino acids. V shed 4 bases and J shed 3 bases, with 9 bases lying between them. Germline V lookup: CDR1 SGHAT, CDR2 FQNNGV. This CDR3 reads CASSSNGYTEAFF. The CDR3 nucleotides read TGTGCCAGCAGCTCAAACGGGTACACTGAAGCTTTCTTT. Complete variable domain (other parts from reference TRBV11-2 and TRBJ1-1): EAGVAQSPRYKIIEKRQSVAFWCNPISGHATLYWYQQILGQGPKLLIQFQNNGVVDDSQLPKDRFSAERLKGVDSTLKIQPAKLEDSAVYLCASSSNGYTEAFFGQGTRLTVV.

The gene calls are TRBV10-2 and TRBJ1-1; D ambiguous. CDR3 length: 13 residues. With 4 bases removed from V and 0 bases from J, the gap between germline ends came to 6 bases. CDR1 WSHSY and CDR2 SAAADI come from the germline V gene. The CDR3 spells CASSGRMNTEAFF. The CDR3 DNA is TGCGCCAGCAGTGGGAGGATGAACACTGAAGCTTTCTTT.

This sequence joins TRBV19 and TRBJ1-1; D is uncertain. The CDR3 is made up of 13 amino acids. V was trimmed by 9 bases and J by 3 bases, leaving 14 bases between them. Germline CDR1 LNHDA, CDR2 SQIVND (reference sequence). For the CDR3, the DNA is TGTGCCAGCCTAGGGTGGGAGGACACTGAAGCTTTCTTT. It codes for CASLGWEDTEAFF.

In the case of this clone: Its ends do not fully match the called genes, so a read error is possible. The chain uses TRBV7-8 and TRBJ1-2; tentatively, D is TRBD1 (5 bases). The CDR3 sequence is 13 residues long. CDR1 is SGHVS, CDR2 FQNEAQ, per germline. The DNA for the CDR3 is TGTGCCAGCAGTTTAGGGGCAGGCTATGGCTACACCTTC. It codes for CASSLGAGYGYTF.